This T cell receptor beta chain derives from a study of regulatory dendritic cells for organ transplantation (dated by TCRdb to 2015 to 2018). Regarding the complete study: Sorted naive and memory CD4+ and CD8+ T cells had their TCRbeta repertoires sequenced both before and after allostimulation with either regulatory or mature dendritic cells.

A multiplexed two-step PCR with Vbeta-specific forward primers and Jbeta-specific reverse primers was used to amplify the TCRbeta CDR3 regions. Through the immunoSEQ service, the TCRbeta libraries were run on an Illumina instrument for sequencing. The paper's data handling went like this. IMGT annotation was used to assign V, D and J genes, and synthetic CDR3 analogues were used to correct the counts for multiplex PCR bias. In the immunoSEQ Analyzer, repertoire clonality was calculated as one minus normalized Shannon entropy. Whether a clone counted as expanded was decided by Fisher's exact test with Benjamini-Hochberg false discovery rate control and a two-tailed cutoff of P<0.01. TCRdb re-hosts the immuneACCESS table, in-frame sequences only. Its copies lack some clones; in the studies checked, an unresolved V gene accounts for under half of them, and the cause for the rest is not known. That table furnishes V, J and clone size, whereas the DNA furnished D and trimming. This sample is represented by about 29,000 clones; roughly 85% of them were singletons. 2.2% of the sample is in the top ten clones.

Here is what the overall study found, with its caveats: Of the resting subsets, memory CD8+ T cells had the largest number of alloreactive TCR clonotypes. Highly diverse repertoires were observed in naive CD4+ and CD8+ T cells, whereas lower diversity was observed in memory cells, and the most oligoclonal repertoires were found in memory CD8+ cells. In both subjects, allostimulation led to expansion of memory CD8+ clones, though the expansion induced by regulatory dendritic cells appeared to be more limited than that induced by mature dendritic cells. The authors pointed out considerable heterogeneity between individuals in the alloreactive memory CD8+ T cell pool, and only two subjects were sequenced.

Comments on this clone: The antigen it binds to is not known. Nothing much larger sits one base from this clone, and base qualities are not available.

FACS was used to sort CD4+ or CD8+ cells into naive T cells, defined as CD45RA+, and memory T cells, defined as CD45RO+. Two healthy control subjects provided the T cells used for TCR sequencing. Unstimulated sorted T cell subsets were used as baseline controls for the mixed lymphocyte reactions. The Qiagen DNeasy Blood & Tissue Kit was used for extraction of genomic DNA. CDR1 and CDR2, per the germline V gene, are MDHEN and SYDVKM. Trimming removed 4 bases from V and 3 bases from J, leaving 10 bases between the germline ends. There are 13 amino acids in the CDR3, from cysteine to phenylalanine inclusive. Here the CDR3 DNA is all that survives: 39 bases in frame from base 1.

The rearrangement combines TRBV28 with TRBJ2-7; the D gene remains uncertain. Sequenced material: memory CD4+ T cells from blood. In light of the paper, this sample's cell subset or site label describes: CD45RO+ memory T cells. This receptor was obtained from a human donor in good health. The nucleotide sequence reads TGTGCCAGCAGTTCCCCACCTCTCTACGAGCAGTACTTC. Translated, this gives CASSSPPLYEQYF.